This is a list of T cell receptor beta chains from one sample in a study of PD-1 blockade in classical Hodgkin lymphoma. Clones were read by immunoSEQ multiplex PCR, and TCRdb kept only the in-frame ones, dropping some. The sample has 21,000 or so clones, over 65% seen once. The input for sequencing was peripheral blood mononuclear cells (PBMCs), taken at baseline. The source of these receptors is a human donor with classical Hodgkin lymphoma. Each CDR3 is given with its conserved first and last residue. A D gene is named only where the DNA matches it firmly. Expanded clones get a size class; other rows say once, few or many, or leave the size out.

D gene,clone size,J gene,V gene,CDR3 protein,CDR3 DNA
-,once,TRBJ1-5,TRBV6-5,CASSPSGGHQPQHF,TGTGCCAGCAGCCCCTCGGGCGGGCATCAGCCCCAGCATTTT
-,-,TRBJ2-1,TRBV28,CASSPVGRRYNEQFF,TGTGCCAGCAGTCCGGTGGGACGGAGGTACAATGAGCAGTTCTTC
TRBD1,-,TRBJ2-1,TRBV5-6,CASSLDWTGGNNEQFF,TGTGCCAGCAGCTTGGACTGGACAGGAGGAAACAATGAGCAGTTCTTC
-,-,TRBJ1-5,TRBV23-1,CASSQLGRQPQHF,TGCGCCAGCAGTCAATTAGGGCGTCAGCCCCAGCATTTT
-,-,TRBJ1-4,TRBV5-4,CASSLSGTNEKLFF,TGTGCCAGCAGCTTGTCCGGGACTAATGAAAAACTGTTTTTT
-,-,TRBJ1-1,TRBV19,CASSITLGPTYEAFF,TGTGCCAGTAGTATAACCCTAGGACCGACCTATGAAGCTTTCTTT
TRBD1,-,TRBJ2-7,TRBV6-1,CASTGGTGNSEQYF,TGTGCCAGCACCGGGGGGACAGGGAACTCCGAGCAGTACTTC
-,-,TRBJ2-1,TRBV10-3,CAIGGPFNEQFF,TGTGCCATTGGCGGACCGTTCAATGAGCAGTTCTTC
TRBD2,-,TRBJ2-7,TRBV19,CASSLAGATYEQYF,TGTGCCAGTAGTTTAGCGGGAGCCACCTACGAGCAGTACTTC
TRBD1,-,TRBJ1-2,TRBV7-9,CASSLTFVSGGDNYGYTF,TGTGCCAGCAGCTTAACATTCGTGTCAGGGGGTGATAACTATGGCTACACCTTC
TRBD2,few,TRBJ2-1,TRBV5-4,CASSFDSGSLNEQFF,TGTGCCAGCAGCTTCGATAGCGGGAGCTTGAATGAGCAGTTCTTC
TRBD2,-,TRBJ2-1,TRBV11-3,CASSLRDGRATYNEQFF,TGTGCCAGCAGCTTGAGGGACGGGAGGGCTACCTACAATGAGCAGTTCTTC